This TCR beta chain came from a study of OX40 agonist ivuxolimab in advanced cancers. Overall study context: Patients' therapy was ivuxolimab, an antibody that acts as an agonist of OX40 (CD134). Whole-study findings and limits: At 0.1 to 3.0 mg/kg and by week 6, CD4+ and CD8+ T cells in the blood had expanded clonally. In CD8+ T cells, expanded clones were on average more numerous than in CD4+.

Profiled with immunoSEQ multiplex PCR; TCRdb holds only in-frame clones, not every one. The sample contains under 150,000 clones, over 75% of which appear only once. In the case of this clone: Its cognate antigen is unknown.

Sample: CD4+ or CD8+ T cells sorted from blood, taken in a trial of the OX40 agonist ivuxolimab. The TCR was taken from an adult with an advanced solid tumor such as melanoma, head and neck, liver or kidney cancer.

For the CDR3, the DNA is TGTGCCAGTAGTTACCCCGACTACTCTAGCACAGATACGCAGTATTTT. Protein: CASSYPDYSSTDTQYF. The chain is built from TRBV19 and TRBJ2-3, with D perhaps TRBD2 (5 bases). CDR3 length: 16 amino acids. Germline CDR1 reads LNHDA; CDR2 reads SQIVND (reference sequence). Trimming cost V 5 bases and J 0 bases, with 15 bases left between them.